A single sample gave rise to the 20 T cell receptor beta chains below, sequenced in a study of cytomegalovirus exposure and HLA in healthy donors. Clones were read by immunoSEQ multiplex PCR, and TCRdb kept only the in-frame ones, dropping some. The sample includes 100,000 to 150,000 clones, 88% of them seen just once. Sequenced input: PBMCs. The receptors were sampled from a man aged 25 to 45 in good health and CMV-seronegative.

This clone was seen a few times. The rearrangement joins TRBV2 to TRBJ1-2, with TRBD1 matching over 8 bases. The CDR3 length is 13 residues. V dropped 6 bases and J dropped 7; count of bases not matched to a gene: 7. The germline V gene encodes CDR1 SNHLY and CDR2 FYNNEI. The CDR3 reads CASSYNGQGGYTF. CDR3 nucleotide sequence: TGTGCCAGCAGCTACAACGGACAGGGTGGCTACACCTTC.

This chain connects TRBV11-2 to TRBJ1-5, with D unclear. With 3 bases removed from V and 3 bases from J, the gap between germline ends came to 6 bases. Per the germline V gene, CDR1 is SGHAT and CDR2 is FQNNGV. The CDR3 spans 13 residues. DNA for the CDR3: TGTGCCAGCAGCTTCCACTACAATCAGCCCCAGCATTTT. This gives the protein CASSFHYNQPQHF.

The rearrangement uses TRBV7-9 and TRBJ2-7, with 10 bases fitting TRBD1. J was trimmed by 5 bases and V by 5 bases; bases with no gene match: 12. Germline values: CDR1 SEHNR, CDR2 FQNEAQ (reference sequence). There are 16 residues in the CDR3. The CDR3 protein is CASSTRRVGTGDEQYF. Written as DNA, the CDR3 is TGTGCCAGCAGCACTAGGAGGGTCGGGACAGGGGACGAGCAGTACTTC.

This clone was seen once. The chain links TRBV6-1 to TRBJ2-7; perhaps TRBD2 as D (7 bases). Germline V lookup: CDR1 MNHNS, CDR2 SASEGT. This CDR3 contains 15 residues. V was clipped by 6 bases and J by 6 bases, with 21 bases between them. The chain's CDR3 is CASSLRGAGIGEQYF. CDR3 coding DNA: TGTGCCAGCAGCCTCCGGGGGGCCGGGATCGGCGAGCAGTACTTC.

The rearrangement joins TRBV29-1 to TRBJ1-2; TRBD1 might be the D (5 bases). The ends were cut back, 2 bases at V and 8 bases at J, with 21 bases in the middle. The CDR3 runs 15 residues. Germline V gene lookup returns CDR1 SQVTM and CDR2 ANQGSEA. This CDR3 reads CSVERRGQGGLGYTF. Written as DNA, the CDR3 is TGCAGCGTTGAAAGGAGGGGCCAGGGAGGATTAGGCTACACCTTC.

The CDR3 nucleotides are TGTGCCAGCAGTTTACAAACAGGGGTACAATCACCCCTCCACTTT. It codes for CASSLQTGVQSPLHF. The chain uses TRBV25-1 and TRBJ1-6, with 7 bases lining up with TRBD1. CDR3 size: 15 residues. The germline V gene encodes CDR1 MGHDK and CDR2 SYGVNS. The V and J ends lost 5 bases and 10 bases, in that order; junction bases with no gene match: 11.

The J gene is TRBJ2-7, the V gene TRBV9, with D possibly matching TRBD1 (5 bases). The CDR3 loop spans 14 amino acids. Germline-derived CDR1 and CDR2 are SGDLS and YYNGEE. The V end lost 1 base, the J end lost 2 bases, and 10 bases lay between the germline ends. The DNA for the CDR3 is TGTGCCAGCAGCGTATTAGACAGCACCTACGAGCAGTACTTC. Translated, it gives CASSVLDSTYEQYF.

The V gene is TRBV19, the J gene TRBJ1-3; D unclear. The CDR3 has 17 amino acids. V was shortened by 0 bases and J by 4 bases, with 16 bases between the two germline ends. Germline V lookup: CDR1 LNHDA, CDR2 SQIVND (reference sequence). CDR3 region: CASSIEGTSSGGNTIYF. CDR3 DNA sequence: TGTGCCAGTAGTATAGAAGGCACCTCCTCGGGAGGAAACACCATATATTTT.

The chain uses TRBV29-1 and TRBJ2-1; D is uncertain. This CDR3 has 12 residues. Germline V gene data show CDR1 as SQVTM and CDR2 as ANQGSEA. CDR3 residues: CSDWSSYNEQFF. CDR3 coding DNA: TGCAGTGACTGGAGCTCCTACAATGAGCAGTTCTTC.

The V and J genes are TRBV5-1 and TRBJ2-7; 13 nucleotides agree with TRBD2. The CDR3 totals 15 residues. V was pared by 8 bases and J by 3 bases, with 8 bases of the junction left unmatched. Per germline, CDR1 SGHRS and CDR2 YFSETQ. CDR3 region: CASSSGTSGNYEQYF. The DNA for the CDR3 is TGCGCCAGTAGTTCCGGGACTAGCGGGAACTACGAGCAGTACTTC.

This clone was recorded only once. J is TRBJ1-6 and V is TRBV5-1, with 7 bases matching TRBD1. This CDR3 is built from 14 residues. The trim removed 4 bases at V and 10 bases at J, leaving 8 bases unmatched. Germline CDR1 reads SGHRS; CDR2 reads YFSETQ. The CDR3 DNA sequence: TGCGCCAGCAGCCCGGACAGGAGCGCATCACCCCTCCACTTT. Translation gives CASSPDRSASPLHF. The whole variable domain, filled in from reference TRBV5-1 and TRBJ1-6, reads KAGVTQTPRYLIKTRGQQVTLSCSPISGHRSVSWYQQTPGQGLQFLFEYFSETQRNKGNFPGRFSGRQFSNSRSEMNVSTLELGDSALYLCASSPDRSASPLHFGNGTRLTVT.

The chain is built from TRBV4-3 and TRBJ2-6; TRBD1 aligns across 10 bases. This CDR3 spans 17 amino acids. Per the germline V gene, CDR1 is LGHNA and CDR2 is YSLEER. The V gene end was trimmed by 3 bases and the J gene end by 4 bases; junction bases not matched to a gene: 6. The CDR3 DNA is TGCGCCAGCAGCCATGGGACAGGGGCGTCCGGGGCCAACGTCCTGACTTTC. Amino acids: CASSHGTGASGANVLTF.

The V call is TRBV2, the J call TRBJ2-3; 9 bases line up with TRBD2. V lost 11 bases, J lost 5 bases, and 11 bases stayed unmatched. Looked up from germline, CDR1 is SNHLY and CDR2 is FYNNEI. The CDR3 runs 14 residues. Written as DNA, the CDR3 is TGTGCCTCTGAGAGGGGACTAGCTAAAGATACGCAGTATTTT. It yields the protein CASERGLAKDTQYF.

V usage is TRBV11-2 and J usage is TRBJ2-1; D unclear. V was cut by 1 base and J by 7 bases, with 11 bases left in between. The CDR3 covers 14 residues. Germline assignment: CDR1 SGHAT and CDR2 FQNNGV. The chain's CDR3 is CASSLGGSRNEQFF. The CDR3 DNA reads as TGTGCCAGCAGCTTAGGAGGTAGTCGGAATGAGCAGTTCTTC.

The CDR3 here is CASSLRSHSNEKLFF. CDR3 sequence (DNA): TGTGCCAGCAGCTTACGGTCACACAGTAATGAAAAACTGTTTTTT. This chain joins TRBV7-2 and TRBJ1-4; D is undetermined. Trimming shortened V by 2 bases and J by 4 bases, and 11 bases separated the two germline ends. Germline CDR1 and CDR2: SGHTA and FQGNSA. This CDR3 is built from 15 residues.

V usage is TRBV28 and J usage is TRBJ2-3, with TRBD1 as a possible D gene (7 bases). Germline assignment: CDR1 MDHEN and CDR2 SYDVKM. Trimming removed 4 bases from V and 4 bases from J, with 12 bases in between. There are 14 residues in the CDR3. CDR3 loop: CASSSSRGADTQYF. The CDR3 coding sequence is TGTGCCAGCAGTTCCTCCAGGGGGGCAGATACGCAGTATTTT. Filled out from reference TRBV28 and TRBJ2-3, the complete variable domain reads DVKVTQSSRYLVKRTGEKVFLECVQDMDHENMFWYRQDPGLGLRLIYFSYDVKMKEKGDIPEGYSVSREKKERFSLILESASTNQTSMYLCASSSSRGADTQYFGPGTRLTVL.

V and J are TRBV14 and TRBJ2-7; weak D call: TRBD2 (5 bases). The CDR3 runs 16 residues. Deletions cut 4 bases from V and 2 bases from J, with 18 bases between. From germline, CDR1 is SGHDN and CDR2 FVKESK. CDR3 sequence: CASSPRSWEKAYEQYF. CDR3 DNA: TGTGCCAGCAGCCCTCGCTCGTGGGAGAAGGCCTACGAGCAGTACTTC.

The V gene is TRBV6-1, the J gene TRBJ2-2; the match to TRBD1 covers 11 bases. The CDR3 length is 20 residues. Germline trimming cut 3 bases from V and 6 bases from J; bases unmatched to any gene: 18. Germline values: CDR1 MNHNS, CDR2 SASEGT. This CDR3 reads CASSDGRGQGVTGAAGELFF. The CDR3 nucleotides are TGTGCCAGCAGTGATGGGCGGGGACAGGGGGTGACGGGAGCAGCCGGGGAGCTGTTTTTT.

The chain joins TRBV2 to TRBJ1-1; D not resolved. CDR1 is SNHLY and CDR2 is FYNNEI in the germline V gene. CDR3 length: 14 amino acids. The ends were cut back, 8 bases at V and 0 bases at J, with 13 bases in the middle. CDR3 region: CASQVFGMNTEAFF. The CDR3 nucleotides read TGTGCCAGCCAGGTATTCGGAATGAACACTGAAGCTTTCTTT.

V and J are TRBV5-5 and TRBJ2-7, with no clear D. CDR1 is SGHKS and CDR2 is YYEKEE in the germline V gene (reference sequence). CDR3 size: 15 residues. V was clipped by 0 bases and J by 1 base, with 11 bases between them. This CDR3 reads CASSLGTSVSYEQYF. CDR3 coding DNA: TGTGCCAGCAGCTTGGGCACCTCGGTTTCCTACGAGCAGTACTTC.